This T cell receptor (beta chain) originates from a study of blood T cell repertoires in COVID-19. Overall study context: Acute and convalescent COVID-19 samples came from the United States, Italy and Spain.

The method was immunoSEQ multiplex PCR; TCRdb's version includes in-frame clones alone and lacks a portion of them. The repertoire holds some 250,000 clones, with roughly 91% as singletons. The germline gives CDR1 LNHNV, CDR2 YYDKDF (reference sequence). There are 14 residues in the CDR3. V was cut by 0 bases and J by 9 bases, with 12 bases left in between. Input material: peripheral blood. The clonotype was recovered from a woman aged 40 to 50 who had recovered from COVID-19. The chain uses TRBV15 and TRBJ2-1; perhaps TRBD1 as D (6 bases). The CDR3 region is CATSRDTGWGEQFF. The CDR3 coding sequence is TGTGCCACCAGCAGAGATACAGGGTGGGGTGAGCAGTTCTTC.